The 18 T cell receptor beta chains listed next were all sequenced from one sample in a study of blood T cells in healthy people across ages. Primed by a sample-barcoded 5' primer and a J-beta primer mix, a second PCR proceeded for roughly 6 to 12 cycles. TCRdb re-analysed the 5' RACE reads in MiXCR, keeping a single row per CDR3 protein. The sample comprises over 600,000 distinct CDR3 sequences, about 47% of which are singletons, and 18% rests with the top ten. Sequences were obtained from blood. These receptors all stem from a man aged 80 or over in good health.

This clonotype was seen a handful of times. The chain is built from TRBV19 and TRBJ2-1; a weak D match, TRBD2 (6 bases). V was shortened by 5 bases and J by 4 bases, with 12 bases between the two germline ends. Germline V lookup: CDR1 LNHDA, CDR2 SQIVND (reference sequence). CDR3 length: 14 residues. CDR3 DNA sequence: TGTGCCAGTAGTCCCGAGGACTATTACAATGAGCAGTTCTTC. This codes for CASSPEDYYNEQFF.

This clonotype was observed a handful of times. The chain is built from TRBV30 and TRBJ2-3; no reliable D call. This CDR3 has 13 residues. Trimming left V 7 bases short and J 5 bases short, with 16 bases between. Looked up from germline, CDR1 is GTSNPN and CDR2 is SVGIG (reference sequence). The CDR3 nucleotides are TGTGCCTTTGGAGTACACCCAGTAGATACGCAGTATTTT. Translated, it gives CAFGVHPVDTQYF.

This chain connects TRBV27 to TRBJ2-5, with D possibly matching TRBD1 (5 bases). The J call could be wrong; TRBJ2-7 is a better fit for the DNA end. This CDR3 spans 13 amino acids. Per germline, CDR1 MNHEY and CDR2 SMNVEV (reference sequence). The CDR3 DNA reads TGTGCCAGCGCGCCGGACATTACCTACGAGCAGTACTTC. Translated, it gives CASAPDITYEQYF.

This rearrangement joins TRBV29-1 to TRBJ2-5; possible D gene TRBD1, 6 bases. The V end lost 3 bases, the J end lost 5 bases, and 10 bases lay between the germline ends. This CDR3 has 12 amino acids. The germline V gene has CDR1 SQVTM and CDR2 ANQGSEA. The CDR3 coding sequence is TGCAGCGTTGATTCTACAGGGGAGACCCAGTACTTC. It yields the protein CSVDSTGETQYF.

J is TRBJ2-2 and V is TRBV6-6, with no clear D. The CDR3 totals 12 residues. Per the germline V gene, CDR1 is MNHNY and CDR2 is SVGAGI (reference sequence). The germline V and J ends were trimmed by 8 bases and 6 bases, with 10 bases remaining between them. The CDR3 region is CASGRTPGELFF. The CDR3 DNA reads TGTGCCAGCGGCCGCACCCCCGGGGAGCTGTTTTTT.

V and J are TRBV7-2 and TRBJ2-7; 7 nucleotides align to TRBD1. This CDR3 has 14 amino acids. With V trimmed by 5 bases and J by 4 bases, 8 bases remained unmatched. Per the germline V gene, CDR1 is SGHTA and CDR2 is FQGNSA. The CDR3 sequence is CASSKGTVEYEQYF. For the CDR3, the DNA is TGTGCCAGCAGCAAAGGGACAGTAGAGTACGAGCAGTACTTC.

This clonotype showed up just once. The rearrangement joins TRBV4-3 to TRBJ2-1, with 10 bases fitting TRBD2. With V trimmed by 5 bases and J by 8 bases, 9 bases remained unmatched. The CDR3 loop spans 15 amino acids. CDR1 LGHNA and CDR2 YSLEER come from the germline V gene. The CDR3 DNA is TGCGCCAGCAGCACCCGGACTAGCGGCGTCGATGAGCAGTTCTTC. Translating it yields CASSTRTSGVDEQFF.

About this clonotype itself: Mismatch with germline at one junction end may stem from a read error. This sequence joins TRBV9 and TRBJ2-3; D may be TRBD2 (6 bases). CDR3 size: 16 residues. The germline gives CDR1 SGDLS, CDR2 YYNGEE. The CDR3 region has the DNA TGTGCCAGCAGCCCGAAACTGGGACTTTCCACAGACACGCAGTATTTT. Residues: CASSPKLGLSTDTQYF.

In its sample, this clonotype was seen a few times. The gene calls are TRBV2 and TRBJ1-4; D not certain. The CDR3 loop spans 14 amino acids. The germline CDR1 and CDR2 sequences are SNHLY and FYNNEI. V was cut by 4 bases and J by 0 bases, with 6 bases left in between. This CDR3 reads CASSVSATNEKLFF. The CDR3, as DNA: TGTGCCAGCAGTGTCAGCGCAACTAATGAAAAACTGTTTTTT.

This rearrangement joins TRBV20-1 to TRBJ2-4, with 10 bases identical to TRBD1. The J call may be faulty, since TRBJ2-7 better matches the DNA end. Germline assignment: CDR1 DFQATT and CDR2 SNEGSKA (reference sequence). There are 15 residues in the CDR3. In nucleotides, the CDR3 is TGCAGTGCTAGTAAATCCGGGACAGGGGACTACGAGCAGTACTTC. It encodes CSASKSGTGDYEQYF.

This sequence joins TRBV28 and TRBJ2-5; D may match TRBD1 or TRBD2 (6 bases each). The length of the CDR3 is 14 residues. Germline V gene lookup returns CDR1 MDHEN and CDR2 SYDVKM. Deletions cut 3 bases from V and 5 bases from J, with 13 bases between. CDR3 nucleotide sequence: TGTGCCAGCAGTTTTGGGGGGCAGAGGGAGACCCAGTACTTC. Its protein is CASSFGGQRETQYF.

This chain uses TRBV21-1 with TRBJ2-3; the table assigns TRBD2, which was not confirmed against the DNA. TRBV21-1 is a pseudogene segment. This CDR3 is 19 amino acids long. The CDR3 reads CASSKTGRGGATHTDTQYF. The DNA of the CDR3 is TGTGCCAGCAGCAAAACGGGGAGGGGGGGAGCAACCCACACAGATACGCAGTATTTT.

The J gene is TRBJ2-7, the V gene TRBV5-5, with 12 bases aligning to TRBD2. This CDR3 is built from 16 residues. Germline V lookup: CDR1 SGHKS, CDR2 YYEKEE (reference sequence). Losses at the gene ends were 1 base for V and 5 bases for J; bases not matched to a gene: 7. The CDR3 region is CASSLTGTSGSHEQYF. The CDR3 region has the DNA TGTGCCAGCAGCTTGACCGGGACTAGCGGGTCCCACGAGCAGTACTTC.

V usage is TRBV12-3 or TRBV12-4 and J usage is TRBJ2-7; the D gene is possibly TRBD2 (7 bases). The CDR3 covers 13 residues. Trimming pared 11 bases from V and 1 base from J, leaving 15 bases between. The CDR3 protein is CACRGGGSYEQYF. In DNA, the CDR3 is TGTGCCTGCCGAGGGGGGGGATCCTACGAGCAGTACTTC.

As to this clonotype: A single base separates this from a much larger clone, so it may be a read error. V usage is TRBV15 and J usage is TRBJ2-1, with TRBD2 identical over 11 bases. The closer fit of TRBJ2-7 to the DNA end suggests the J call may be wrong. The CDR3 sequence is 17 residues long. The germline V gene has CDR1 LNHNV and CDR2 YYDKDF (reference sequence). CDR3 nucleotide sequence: TGTGCCACCAGCATAACTAGCGGGGGTTTCTCCTACAATGAGCAGTACTTC. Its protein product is CATSITSGGFSYNEQYF.

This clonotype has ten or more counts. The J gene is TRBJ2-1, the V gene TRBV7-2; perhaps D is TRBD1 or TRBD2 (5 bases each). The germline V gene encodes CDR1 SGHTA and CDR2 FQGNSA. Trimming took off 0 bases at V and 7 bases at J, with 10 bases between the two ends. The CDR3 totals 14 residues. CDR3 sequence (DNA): TGTGCCAGCAGCTTAGCGGGACCTACGAATGAGCAGTTCTTC. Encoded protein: CASSLAGPTNEQFF.

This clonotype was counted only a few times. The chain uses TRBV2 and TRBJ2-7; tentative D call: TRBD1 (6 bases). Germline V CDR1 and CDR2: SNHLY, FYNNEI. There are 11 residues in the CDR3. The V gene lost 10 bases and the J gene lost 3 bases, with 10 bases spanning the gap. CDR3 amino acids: CATGRGYEQYF. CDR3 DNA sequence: TGTGCCACGGGCAGGGGCTACGAGCAGTACTTC.

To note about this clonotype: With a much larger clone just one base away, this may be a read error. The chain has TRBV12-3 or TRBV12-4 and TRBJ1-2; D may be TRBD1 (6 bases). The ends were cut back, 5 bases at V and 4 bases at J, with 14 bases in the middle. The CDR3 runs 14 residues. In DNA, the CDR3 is TGTGCCAGCAGTGATGAACAGGGCATCTATGGCTACACCTTC. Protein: CASSDEQGIYGYTF.